This T cell receptor (beta chain) is drawn from a study of human T cells and chemical hapten exposure. The overall study: Variation in per-sample TCR yields came mainly from small pooled library volume differences. Study-wide results and limits: Unchanged with DPC sensitization were TCRs above 1 in 1000 frequency.

Points on this clonotype: What it recognizes is unknown.

The time point is: patch test 1, 2 weeks after DPC sensitization. Treatment meaning: therapeutic diphenylcyclopropenone sensitization with weekly scalp DPC. Attachment of unique molecular identifiers to individual cDNA molecules was performed in the library. TCRdb passed the RACE reads through MiXCR, listing each CDR3 protein once. The table shows fewer than 200,000 distinct CDR3 sequences, with 20% to 25% occurring only once. Germline-derived CDR1 and CDR2 are MNHEY and SVGAGI. This CDR3 is 14 amino acids long. The V end was cut by 4 bases, the J end by 4 bases, with 10 bases between. The source is a woman between 50 and 59 years old with alopecia areata. Some clones in this sample may be carry-over from other donors' samples. The V gene is TRBV6-5, the J gene TRBJ2-2; no definite D call. Specimen: whole blood, collected in connection with sensitization to the hapten diphenylcyclopropenone (DPC). CDR3 in amino acids: CASSFWGRTGELFF. CDR3 DNA sequence: TGTGCCAGCAGTTTCTGGGGTCGCACCGGGGAGCTGTTTTTT.